This TCR beta chain was observed in a study of spatial heterogeneity in lung cancer. Study-level background: Sequenced were any available follow-up PBMC samples, which had been obtained a median of about two years after resection.

The V gene lost 4 bases and the J gene lost 7 bases, with 17 bases spanning the gap. The CDR3 has 15 amino acids. Looked up from germline, CDR1 is KGHSH and CDR2 is LQKENI. Sample time point: blood at routine non-recurrence follow-up after resection. This clonotype appeared a few times. TCRdb re-derived calls from the 5' RACE reads in MiXCR, one entry per CDR3 protein. This table holds 110,000 or so distinct CDR3 sequences, about 10% found once. This specimen was PBMCs, taken at follow-up. This TCR was recovered from a female donor with early-stage non-small cell lung cancer. The V call is TRBV18, the J call TRBJ2-1, with D perhaps matching TRBD1 or TRBD2 (6 bases each). The CDR3 loop is CASSRGGQSSNEQFF. For the CDR3, the DNA is TGTGCCAGCTCACGAGGGGGGCAGAGTTCGAATGAGCAGTTCTTC.